One sample yielded the 13 T cell receptor beta chains listed below, sequenced in a study of T cell responses to AZD1222 COVID-19 vaccine. Libraries were prepared by immunoSEQ multiplex PCR; TCRdb keeps only in-frame clonotypes and omits some of them. This table has under 70,000 clones, 79% appearing once. Sequences were derived from peripheral blood, sampled on day 0 of MenACWY control vaccination. These receptors were collected from an adult in good health.

In its sample, this clone was seen a few times. This chain links TRBV19 with TRBJ2-7; TRBD2 matches at 11 bases. There are 14 residues in the CDR3. CDR1 and CDR2 from the germline V gene are LNHDA and SQIVND (reference sequence). Trimming cost V 6 bases and J 2 bases; bases outside gene matches: 3. The DNA of the CDR3 is TGTGCCAGTAGGACTAGCGGGAACGCCTACGAGCAGTACTTC. Translating it yields CASRTSGNAYEQYF.

The rearrangement links TRBV28 to TRBJ1-1; TRBD1 is a possible D gene (5 bases). CDR1 and CDR2 (germline): MDHEN, SYDVKM. Trimming took 7 bases from V and 6 from J, leaving 18 bases between them. The CDR3 has 14 amino acids. CDR3: CASTPDNDGPEAFF. CDR3 DNA: TGTGCCAGCACCCCGGACAACGATGGCCCTGAAGCTTTCTTT.

The V and J genes are TRBV19 and TRBJ1-6; D is uncertain. V was clipped by 9 bases and J by 9 bases, with 21 bases between them. The CDR3 sequence is 15 residues long. The V gene's germline CDR1 is LNHDA and CDR2 SQIVND (reference sequence). The CDR3 spells CASSPQDGIGSPLHF. The CDR3 DNA follows: TGTGCCAGCTCTCCCCAAGATGGAATCGGTTCACCCCTCCACTTT.

This chain connects TRBV2 to TRBJ2-2; either TRBD1 or TRBD2 may fit D (5 bases each). Germline V gene data show CDR1 as SNHLY and CDR2 as FYNNEI. The CDR3 covers 13 residues. V lost 8 bases and J 7 bases, leaving 14 bases between the germline ends. The CDR3 loop is CASAQEEVGELFF. As DNA, the CDR3 is TGTGCCAGCGCACAGGAGGAGGTCGGGGAGCTGTTTTTT.

The rearrangement uses TRBV29-1 and TRBJ2-5; tentative D call: TRBD1 (6 bases). The V end was cut by 2 bases, the J end by 1 base, with 8 bases between. CDR1 is SQVTM, CDR2 ANQGSEA, per germline. The CDR3 contains 13 residues. The CDR3 bases are TGCAGCGTTGAACAGGGGTTCCAAGAGACCCAGTACTTC. This sequence encodes CSVEQGFQETQYF.

The chain uses TRBV9 and TRBJ2-1, with D perhaps TRBD1 (5 bases). The CDR3 extends over 14 amino acids. Trimming stripped 0 bases from V and 6 bases from J, with 10 bases between. The germline gives CDR1 SGDLS, CDR2 YYNGEE. The CDR3: CASSVAGASNEQFF. Here the CDR3 DNA reads TGTGCCAGCAGCGTAGCTGGGGCTAGCAATGAGCAGTTCTTC.

This rearrangement joins TRBV7-9 to TRBJ2-3; 8 bases align to TRBD1. The CDR3 is made up of 14 amino acids. Germline V lookup: CDR1 SEHNR, CDR2 FQNEAQ (reference sequence). J was trimmed by 5 bases and V by 2 bases; bases with no gene match: 3. The CDR3 bases are TGTGCCAGCAGCTTACAGGGGGCAAAAGATACGCAGTATTTT. As protein: CASSLQGAKDTQYF.

Concerning this clone: Different DNA sequences within this sample yield the same CDR3. The J gene is TRBJ2-6, the V gene TRBV2, with D perhaps matching TRBD2 (5 bases). Trimming stripped 2 bases from V and 0 bases from J, with 5 bases between. The CDR3 runs to 15 residues. Germline values: CDR1 SNHLY, CDR2 FYNNEI. CDR3 residues: CASSERGSGANVLTF. CDR3 DNA: TGTGCCAGCAGTGAACGGGGCTCTGGGGCCAACGTCCTGACTTTC.

This clone turned up a few times. The chain has TRBV6-1 and TRBJ1-3; D is unresolved. The germline CDR1 and CDR2 sequences are MNHNS and SASEGT. The V end lost 4 bases, the J end lost 0 bases, and 22 bases lay between the germline ends. The CDR3 covers 19 residues. Written as DNA, the CDR3 is TGTGCCAGCAGTGCCGGCGTCGCAGCCACTGTAGGCTCTGGAAACACCATATATTTT. Encoded protein: CASSAGVAATVGSGNTIYF.

This clone was seen only a few times. The V and J genes are TRBV13 and TRBJ1-2; TRBD1 might be the D (5 bases). V was shortened by 4 bases and J by 8 bases, with 20 bases between the two germline ends. Germline V gene sequence: CDR1 PRHDT, CDR2 FYEKMQ (reference sequence). The CDR3 is made up of 15 amino acids. The CDR3 sequence: CASSSSGTPGRGYTF. The CDR3 DNA follows: TGTGCCAGCAGCTCATCAGGGACCCCGGGTAGGGGCTACACCTTC.

This chain joins TRBV18 and TRBJ2-1; maybe TRBD2 (6 bases). V lost 6 bases and J lost 10, with 16 bases in between. Germline CDR1 is KGHSH and CDR2 is LQKENI. The CDR3 is made up of 13 amino acids. Here the CDR3 reads CASSPRLVDEQFF. The CDR3 region has the DNA TGTGCCAGCTCGCCTCGACTAGTCGACGAGCAGTTCTTC. Looking up the rest from reference TRBV18 and TRBJ2-1 gives the full variable domain: NAGVMQNPRHLVRRRGQEARLRCSPMKGHSHVYWYRQLPEEGLKFMVYLQKENIIDESGMPKERFSAEFPKEGPSILRIQQVVRGDSAAYFCASSPRLVDEQFFGPGTRLTVL.

The table lists this clone with a count of one. The chain uses TRBV15 and TRBJ2-5; TRBD2 aligns across 12 bases. The germline V gene encodes CDR1 LNHNV and CDR2 YYDKDF (reference sequence). The CDR3 runs 16 residues. V was pared by 2 bases and J by 4 bases, with 5 bases of the junction left unmatched. The CDR3 is CATSRSSGRALETQYF. The CDR3 bases are TGTGCCACCAGCAGATCTAGCGGGAGGGCCTTAGAGACCCAGTACTTC.

The chain couples TRBV5-6 to TRBJ1-3, with TRBD1 matching over 7 bases. Looked up from germline, CDR1 is SGHDT and CDR2 is YYEEEE. V lost 4 bases to trimming and J lost 0 bases; unmatched junction nucleotides: 4. This CDR3 region has 15 residues. CDR3 loop: CASSPGTVSGNTIYF. The CDR3 region has the DNA TGTGCCAGCAGCCCCGGGACAGTCTCTGGAAACACCATATATTTT.